This T cell receptor (beta chain) was obtained from a study of cytomegalovirus exposure and HLA in healthy donors (dated by TCRdb to the late 2010s). Describing the broader study: An earlier analysis of 587 of the donors reported 276 Gb of sequence data and 90 million to 120 million unique TCR beta sequences obtained from around 170 million T cells. Typing coverage varied by locus: roughly 620-640 donors for A, B, C, DRB1 and DQB1; around 560 for DQA1; more than 600 for DPA1; 450 to 480 for DPB1. Class I and class II HLA loci were covered by the typing at four-digit resolution. The study used immunosequencing to profile the T cell repertoires of more than 650 subjects and linked those repertoires to cytomegalovirus serostatus. The study aimed to test whether signatures of past pathogen exposure could be identified by cataloging public T cell receptors. Every discovery cohort repertoire had been produced on one sequencing platform. Besides the first cohort of more than 650 subjects, a separate validation cohort made up of 90 to 150 different subjects was used. A later genetic analysis took genome-wide SNP genotypes for about 65% of the 666 donors and used that subset as a discovery cohort. Rather than using new phenotypic data, the later analysis identified candidate immune exposures from TCR beta sequences and from how often those sequences occurred across donors. High-throughput TCR immunosequencing, statistical association of individual TCRs with disease status, and machine learning were combined to predict cytomegalovirus infection status. Donor age, sex, ethnicity and CMV serostatus were collected together with the repertoire data. A later analysis re-analyzed previously published TCR beta repertoires from hundreds of donors and added high-resolution HLA genotyping to study TCR occurrence patterns. Roughly 5 DR-DQ haplotypes were handled as single units for association and clustering, since linkage in the cohort was strong. To decide whether each TCR beta V gene segment behaved as functional or pseudogenic, an earlier analysis of some 580 of the donors relied on high-throughput TCR beta sequencing. Among the roughly 400 genotyped donors, approximately 81% belonged to the genetic ancestry cluster associated with self-reported Caucasian donors. On average, approximately 250,000 unique TCR beta nucleotide sequences were sequenced per donor among a few hundred genotyped donors of the cohort, with approximately 18% of those sequences being non-productive. An early release covering about 600 HLA-typed donors comprised approximately 300 gigabases of sequencing data and tens of millions of unique TCR sequences.

The library was built by means of the immunoSEQ multiplex PCR assay. For the multiplex PCR, a mixture combining 60 forward primers for TCR Vbeta segments and 13 reverse primers for TCR Jbeta segments was used. A multiplex PCR assay on genomic DNA amplified the CDR3 region of rearranged TCR beta genes. The Illumina HiSeq System was used to sequence the amplified TCR beta libraries as 87-base-pair reads. Turning to the authors' computational methods: A later analysis tallied tens of millions of unique TCR beta chains across the approximately 670 repertoires, and around 12 million of those chains were shared by two or more donors. Raw reads were error-corrected and collapsed into unique sequences with a nearest-neighbor algorithm that merged closely related sequences to remove PCR and sequencing errors. To assign V, D and J gene segments, CDR3 sequences were aligned to IMGT reference sequences. For a sequence to be retained, a match of at least six nucleotides to both a V gene segment and a J gene segment was required. Rearrangements were called productive when the CDR3 lacked stop codons and stayed in frame with V and J; all others were non-productive. CDR3 was defined by IMGT convention, running from the second conserved V-encoded cysteine to the conserved J-encoded phenylalanine. The earlier analysis of a few hundred of the donors excluded any sequence lacking an unambiguous match to a single V gene segment. In an earlier analysis of a few hundred of the donors, V segments were called functional above 56.7% productive rearrangements and were called segregating when the between-donor standard deviation exceeded 5%. A statistical classification framework was developed to diagnose cytomegalovirus status using the catalog of TCR beta chain sequences. V and J gene assignment, in a later analysis, came from comparing TCR nucleotide sequences with IMGT/GENE-DB human TR gene sequences. In a later analysis, CDR3 sequences and most-parsimonious VDJ recombination scenarios were assigned using the TCRdist pipeline. A later analysis defined each TCR beta chain by its CDR3 amino acid sequence plus V-gene family, and excluded reads lacking a unique V-gene family. A later analysis removed roughly 590 highly shared, low-generation-probability nucleotide sequences to deal with suspected cross-contamination and a sequencing artifact. In a later analysis, a clonal expansion index for each public chain was calculated from normalized within-repertoire ranks of inferred template counts. In a later analysis, generation probabilities were computed with a VDJ recombination model fitted to out-of-frame rearrangements, and the resulting probabilities were checked against IGoR. Hypergeometric tests were used in a later analysis to score TCR-TCR, TCR-HLA and TCR-CMV co-occurrence, with a repertoire-size bias correction applied to the TCR pairs. To estimate false discovery rates, a later analysis permuted the HLA or CMV assignments 20 times. In a later analysis, co-occurring TCRs were grouped using DBSCAN, and TCRdist sequence similarity was added for clustering within HLA-allele-positive subsets. Co-occurrence clustering excluded repertoires with fewer than 30,000 or more than 120,000 public chains, plus five with anomalous nucleotide sharing. Held by TCRdb, this immuneACCESS table contains in-frame sequences only and omits some clones. Under half of the omission traces to an unresolved V gene where checked; the cause of the rest is unknown. The DNA gave D and trimming, while V, J and clone size come from that table. The sample table holds roughly 40,000 clones. The ten largest clonotypes hold roughly 9.6% of the sample.

The paper's findings and limits, for the study overall: In a later analysis, HLA-associated TCR beta chains were found to be more clonally expanded and to have lower generation probabilities than equally common non-associated chains. The presence/absence analyses assumed that sequencing depth was roughly uniform across donors, and that assumption may not be true. A later analysis reported that several top co-occurrence clusters appeared linked to parvovirus B19, influenza, CMV and Epstein-Barr virus. When HLA alleles, especially DR and DQ, strongly co-occurred, TCR associations were difficult to assign to individual alleles. Because the 87-base-pair reads could not distinguish some IMGT-functional V segments, including TRBV6-2 and TRBV6-3, those segments were excluded. In this cohort, only TCR beta chains were sequenced, and detectable features were limited by the absence of alpha or paired-chain data. Linkage disequilibrium might explain the correlated functional status among segregating V segments, but an unknown experimental factor could not be ruled out. A cluster of highly shared sequence variants was judged likely to represent a technical artifact of the sequencing pipeline. A further reported finding was that TCR beta sequences accurately predicted the HLA-A and HLA-B alleles for most subjects in the first cohort. V-gene and J-gene trimming of TCR beta chains was associated with a missense DCLRE1C variant in a later genetic analysis, and the association was replicated in an independent cohort. HLA typing was unavailable for some donors at each locus, so association tests used only the typed subset. A total of 164 TCR beta chains were listed by the study as associated with cytomegalovirus. At a false discovery rate of 0.05, a later analysis linked some 17,000 TCR beta sequences to specific HLA alleles. In vitro tests confirmed that a few of the cytomegalovirus-associated TCR beta chains recognize cytomegalovirus antigens. While some public TCRs were present in many individuals, most TCR sequences turned up only very rarely across donors. In a later genetic analysis, fewer N-insertions in productive TCRs were reported among donors in an Asian-associated ancestry cluster than the approximately 710-donor mean. In a later analysis, most CMV-associated TCR beta chains were found to appear HLA-restricted, with HLA associations seemingly driven largely by CMV exposure. Because counts were too low, about 15 rarely observed V segments, including chromosome 9 orphons, were left out of the earlier analysis of a few hundred of the donors. The authors suggested that the approach could potentially be generalized to other disease states and immunological phenotypes. The only immune exposure information available for the cohort was CMV serostatus. An earlier analysis of approximately 500 of the donors showed that most TCR beta V segments appeared in productive rearrangements either about 87% or about 30% of the time, which broadly matched IMGT annotations. According to a later analysis, TCR association rates differed among HLA loci, with DRB1 alleles showing the most associated TCRs and HLA-C alleles showing the fewest. The classifier was reported to diagnose cytomegalovirus status with high specificity and sensitivity in both the original and validation cohorts.

Comment on this clone: Which antigen it targets is not known.

The cohort comprised several hundred healthy bone marrow donors. Cohort members were all nominally healthy when sampled, although unrecorded immune exposures were likely present. The donor was CMV seropositive and was included in the group of some 290 seropositive cohort members. Each donor provided a peripheral blood sample, and peripheral blood mononuclear cells were used for TCR beta sequencing. The Qiagen DNeasy Blood Extraction Kit was used to extract genomic DNA from the blood cell samples. Here V drops 5 bases and J drops 0 bases, and the junction holds 3 bases not matched to any gene. Inclusive of the bounding cysteine and phenylalanine, the CDR3 is 15 residues long. Just CDR3 DNA is preserved here, 45 bases in frame from base 1. In the germline V gene (reference sequence), CDR1 corresponds to SEHNR and CDR2 to FQNEAQ.

Input material: PBMCs. This TCR derives from a man aged 40-49 years in good health and CMV-seropositive. The chain was built from TRBV7-9 and TRBJ2-1; the junction holds 8 bases that match TRBD2. The nucleotide sequence is TGTGCCAGCAGCGTAAGCGGGAGCTCCTACAATGAGCAGTTCTTC. Its translation reads: CASSVSGSSYNEQFF.